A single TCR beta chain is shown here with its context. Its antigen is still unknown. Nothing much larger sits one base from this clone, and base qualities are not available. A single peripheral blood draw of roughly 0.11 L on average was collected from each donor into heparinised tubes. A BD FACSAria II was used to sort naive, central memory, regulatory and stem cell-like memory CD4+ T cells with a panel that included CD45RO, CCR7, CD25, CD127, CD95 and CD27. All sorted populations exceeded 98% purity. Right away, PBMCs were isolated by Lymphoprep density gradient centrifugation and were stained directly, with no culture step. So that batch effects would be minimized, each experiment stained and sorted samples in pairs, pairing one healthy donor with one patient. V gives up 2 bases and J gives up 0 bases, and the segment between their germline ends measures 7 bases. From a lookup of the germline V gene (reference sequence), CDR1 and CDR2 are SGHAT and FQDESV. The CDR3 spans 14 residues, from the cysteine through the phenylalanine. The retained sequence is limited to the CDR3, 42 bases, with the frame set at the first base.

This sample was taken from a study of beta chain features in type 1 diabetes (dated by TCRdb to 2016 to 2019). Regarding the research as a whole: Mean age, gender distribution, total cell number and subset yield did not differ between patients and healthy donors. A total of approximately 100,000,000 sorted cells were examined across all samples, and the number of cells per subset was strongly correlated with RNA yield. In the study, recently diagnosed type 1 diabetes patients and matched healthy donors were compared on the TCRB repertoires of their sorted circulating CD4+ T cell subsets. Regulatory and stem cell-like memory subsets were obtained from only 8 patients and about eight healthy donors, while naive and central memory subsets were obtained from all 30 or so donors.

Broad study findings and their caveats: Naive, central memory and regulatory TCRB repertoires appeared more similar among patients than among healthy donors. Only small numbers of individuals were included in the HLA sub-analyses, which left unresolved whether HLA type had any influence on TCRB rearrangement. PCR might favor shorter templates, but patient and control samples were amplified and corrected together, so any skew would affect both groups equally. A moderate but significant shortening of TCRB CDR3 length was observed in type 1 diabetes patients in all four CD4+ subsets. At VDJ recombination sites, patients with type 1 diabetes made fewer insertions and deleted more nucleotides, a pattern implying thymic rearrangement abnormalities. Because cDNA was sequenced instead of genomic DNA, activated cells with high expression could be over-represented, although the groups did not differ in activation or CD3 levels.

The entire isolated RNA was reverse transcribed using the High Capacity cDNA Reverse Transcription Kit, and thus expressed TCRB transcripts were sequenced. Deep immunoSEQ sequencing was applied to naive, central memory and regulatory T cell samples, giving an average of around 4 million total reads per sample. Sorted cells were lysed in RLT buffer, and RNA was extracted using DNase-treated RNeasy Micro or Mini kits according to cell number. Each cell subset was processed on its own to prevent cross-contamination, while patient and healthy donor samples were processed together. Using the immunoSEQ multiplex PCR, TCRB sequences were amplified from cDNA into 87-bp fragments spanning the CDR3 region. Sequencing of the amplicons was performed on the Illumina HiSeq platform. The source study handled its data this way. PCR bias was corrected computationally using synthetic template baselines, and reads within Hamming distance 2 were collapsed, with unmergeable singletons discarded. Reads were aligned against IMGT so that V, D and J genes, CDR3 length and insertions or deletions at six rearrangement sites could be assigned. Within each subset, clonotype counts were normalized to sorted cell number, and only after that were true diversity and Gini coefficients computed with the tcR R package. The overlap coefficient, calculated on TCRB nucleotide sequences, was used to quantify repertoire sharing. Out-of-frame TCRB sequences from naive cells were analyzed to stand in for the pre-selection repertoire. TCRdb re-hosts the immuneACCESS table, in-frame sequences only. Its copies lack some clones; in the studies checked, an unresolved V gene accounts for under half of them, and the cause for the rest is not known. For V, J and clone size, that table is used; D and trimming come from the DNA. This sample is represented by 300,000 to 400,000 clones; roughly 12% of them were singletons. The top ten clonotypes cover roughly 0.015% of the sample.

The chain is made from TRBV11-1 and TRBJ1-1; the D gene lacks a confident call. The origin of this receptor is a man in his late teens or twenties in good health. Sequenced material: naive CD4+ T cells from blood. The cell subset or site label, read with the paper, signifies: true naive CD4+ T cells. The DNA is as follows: TGTGCCAGCAGCTTACGTCAGGTGAACACTGAAGCTTTCTTT. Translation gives CASSLRQVNTEAFF.